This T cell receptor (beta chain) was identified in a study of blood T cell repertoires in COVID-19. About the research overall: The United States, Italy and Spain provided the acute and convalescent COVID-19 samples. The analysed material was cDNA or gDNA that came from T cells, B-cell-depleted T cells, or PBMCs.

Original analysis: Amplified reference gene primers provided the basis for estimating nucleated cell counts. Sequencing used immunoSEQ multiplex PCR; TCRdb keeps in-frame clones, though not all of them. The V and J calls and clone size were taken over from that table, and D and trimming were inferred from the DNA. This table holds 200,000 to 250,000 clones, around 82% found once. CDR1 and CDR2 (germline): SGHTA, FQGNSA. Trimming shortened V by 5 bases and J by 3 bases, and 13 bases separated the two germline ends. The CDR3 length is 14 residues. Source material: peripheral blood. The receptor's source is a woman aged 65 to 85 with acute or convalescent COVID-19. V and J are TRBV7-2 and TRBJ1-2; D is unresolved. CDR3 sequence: CASSLPSSYYGYTF. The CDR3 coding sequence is TGTGCCAGCAGCCTACCTAGTTCCTACTATGGCTACACCTTC.